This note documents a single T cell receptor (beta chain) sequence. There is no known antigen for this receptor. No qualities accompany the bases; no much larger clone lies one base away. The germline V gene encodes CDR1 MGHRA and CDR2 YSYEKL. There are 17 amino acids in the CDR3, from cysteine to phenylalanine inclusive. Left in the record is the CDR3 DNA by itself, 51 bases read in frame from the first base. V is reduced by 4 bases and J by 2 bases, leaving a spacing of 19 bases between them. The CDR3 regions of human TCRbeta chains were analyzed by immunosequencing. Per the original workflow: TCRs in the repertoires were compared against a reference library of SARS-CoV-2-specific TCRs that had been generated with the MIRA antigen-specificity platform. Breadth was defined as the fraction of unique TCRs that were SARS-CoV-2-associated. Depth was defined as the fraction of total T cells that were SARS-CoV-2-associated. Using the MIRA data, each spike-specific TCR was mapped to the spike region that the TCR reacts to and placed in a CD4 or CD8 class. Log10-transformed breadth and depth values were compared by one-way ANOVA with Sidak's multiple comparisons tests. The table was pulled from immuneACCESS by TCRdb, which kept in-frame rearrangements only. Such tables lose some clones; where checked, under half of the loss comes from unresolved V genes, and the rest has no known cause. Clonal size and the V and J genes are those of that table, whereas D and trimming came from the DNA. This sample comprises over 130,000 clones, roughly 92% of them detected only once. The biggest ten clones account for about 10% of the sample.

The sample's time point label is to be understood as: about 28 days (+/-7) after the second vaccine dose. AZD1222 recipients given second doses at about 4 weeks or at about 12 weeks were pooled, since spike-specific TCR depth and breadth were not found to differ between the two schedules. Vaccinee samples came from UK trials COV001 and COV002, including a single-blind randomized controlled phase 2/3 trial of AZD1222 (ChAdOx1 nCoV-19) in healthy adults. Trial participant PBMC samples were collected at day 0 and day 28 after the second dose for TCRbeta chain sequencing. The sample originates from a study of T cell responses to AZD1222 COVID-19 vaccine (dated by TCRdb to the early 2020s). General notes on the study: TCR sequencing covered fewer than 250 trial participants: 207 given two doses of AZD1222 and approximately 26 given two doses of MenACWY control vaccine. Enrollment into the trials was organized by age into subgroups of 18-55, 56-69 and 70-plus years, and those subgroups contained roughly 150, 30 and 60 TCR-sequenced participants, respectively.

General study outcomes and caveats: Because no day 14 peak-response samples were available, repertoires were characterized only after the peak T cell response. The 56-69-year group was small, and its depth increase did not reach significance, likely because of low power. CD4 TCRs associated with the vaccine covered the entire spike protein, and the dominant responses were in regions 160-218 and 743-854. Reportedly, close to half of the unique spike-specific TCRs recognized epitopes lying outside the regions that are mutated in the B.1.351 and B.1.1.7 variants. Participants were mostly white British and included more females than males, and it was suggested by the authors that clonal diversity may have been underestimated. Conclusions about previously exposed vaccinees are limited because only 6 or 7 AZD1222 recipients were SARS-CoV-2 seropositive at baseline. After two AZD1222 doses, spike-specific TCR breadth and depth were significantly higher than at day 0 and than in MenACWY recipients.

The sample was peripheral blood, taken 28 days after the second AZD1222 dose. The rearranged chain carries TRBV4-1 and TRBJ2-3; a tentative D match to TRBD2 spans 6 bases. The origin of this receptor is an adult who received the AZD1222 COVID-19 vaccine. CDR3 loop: CASSLGQGGGFTDTQYF. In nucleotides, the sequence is TGCGCCAGCAGCCTAGGCCAAGGTGGGGGGTTCACAGATACGCAGTATTTT.